The 6 T cell receptor beta chains reported below all come from one sample, sequenced in a study of identical twins. One entry per CDR3 protein, called by TCRdb with MiXCR from the 5' RACE reads. The table has 1.5 million or so distinct CDR3 sequences, around 29% seen once. Material: cord blood. The source of these receptors is a newborn girl in good health.

This clonotype came up many times. J is TRBJ2-3 and V is TRBV3-1, with D unresolved. The V end lost 4 bases, the J end lost 4 bases, and 12 bases lay between the germline ends. The CDR3 is 14 residues long. The germline CDR1 and CDR2 sequences are LGHDT and YNNKEL (reference sequence). The CDR3 sequence is CASSLLGRPDTQYF. For the CDR3, the DNA is TGTGCCAGCAGCCTCCTGGGTAGGCCAGATACGCAGTATTTT.

V gene TRBV7-8 combines with J gene TRBJ1-2; 9 bases agree with TRBD1. V lost 3 bases and J lost 8; bases outside the gene matches: 13. Looked up from germline, CDR1 is SGHVS and CDR2 is FQNEAQ. This CDR3 contains 16 residues. The CDR3 DNA follows: TGTGCCAGCAGCTTGACCCGCAGGACAGGGGTAGAGGGCTACACCTTC. This encodes CASSLTRRTGVEGYTF.

This chain links TRBV6-5 with TRBJ2-5, with D tentatively TRBD1 or TRBD2 (5 bases each). CDR3 length equals 17 residues. Between the trimmed V and J ends, which lost 2 bases and 1 base, there was a span of 17 bases. The germline gives CDR1 MNHEY, CDR2 SVGAGI. The CDR3 loop is CASSYGASLHLQETQYF. CDR3 nucleotides: TGTGCCAGCAGTTACGGGGCTAGCCTTCACCTCCAAGAGACCCAGTACTTC.

This clonotype was seen ten or more times. The chain is built from TRBV2 and TRBJ2-1; 9 nucleotides align to TRBD2. V lost 6 bases and J lost 2; bases outside the gene matches: 5. The germline V gene has CDR1 SNHLY and CDR2 FYNNEI. The CDR3 covers 15 residues. The CDR3 DNA reads TGTGCCAGCAGACCCACTAGCGGGCCCTACAATGAGCAGTTCTTC. Protein: CASRPTSGPYNEQFF.

The chain carries TRBV28 and TRBJ1-6; 8 bases align to TRBD1. The CDR3 runs to 15 residues. The J segment lost 5 bases and the V segment lost 3 bases, leaving 3 bases of the junction unmatched. Germline CDR1 is MDHEN and CDR2 is SYDVKM. The CDR3 reads CASSFRQGNNSPLHF. The CDR3 DNA sequence: TGTGCCAGCAGTTTCCGACAGGGGAATAATTCACCCCTCCACTTT.

This chain connects TRBV3-1 to TRBJ2-1; the match to TRBD2 covers 9 bases. The CDR3 runs 14 residues. V shed 4 bases and J 9 bases; nucleotides not matched to a gene: 7. The germline CDR1 and CDR2 sequences are LGHDT and YNNKEL (reference sequence). The CDR3 bases are TGTGCCAGCAGCCGGCTAGCGGGATGGGTTGAGCAGTTCTTC. Its translation is CASSRLAGWVEQFF.